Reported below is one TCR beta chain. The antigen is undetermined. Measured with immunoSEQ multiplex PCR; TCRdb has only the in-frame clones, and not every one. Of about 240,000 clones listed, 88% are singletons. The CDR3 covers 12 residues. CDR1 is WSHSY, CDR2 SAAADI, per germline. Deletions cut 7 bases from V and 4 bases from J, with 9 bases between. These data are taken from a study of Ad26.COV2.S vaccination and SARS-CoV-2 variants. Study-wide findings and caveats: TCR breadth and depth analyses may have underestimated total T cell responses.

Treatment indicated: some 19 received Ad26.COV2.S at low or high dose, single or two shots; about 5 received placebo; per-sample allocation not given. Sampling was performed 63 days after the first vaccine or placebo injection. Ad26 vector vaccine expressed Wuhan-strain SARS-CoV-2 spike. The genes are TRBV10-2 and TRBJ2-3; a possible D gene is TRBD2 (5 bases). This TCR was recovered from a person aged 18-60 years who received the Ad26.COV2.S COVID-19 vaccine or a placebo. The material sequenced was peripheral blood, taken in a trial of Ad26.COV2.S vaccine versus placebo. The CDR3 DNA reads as TGCGCCAGCAAACTCGGGGCAGATACGCAGTATTTT. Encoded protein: CASKLGADTQYF.